This TCR beta chain was captured by sequencing in a study of technical replicates of blood from a handful of donors. This clone was found once. The CDR3 loop spans 19 amino acids. CDR1 and CDR2 from the germline V gene are SGHNT and YENEEA. J was trimmed by 0 bases and V by 5 bases; bases with no gene match: 10. Here immunoSEQ multiplex PCR was the method, and the copy in TCRdb shows in-frame clones only, minus some. The sample consists of some 74,000 clones, about 95% of them appearing once. This chain connects TRBV11-3 to TRBJ2-3, with TRBD2 matching over 14 bases. This sequence was found in a human donor in good health. The material sequenced was T cells isolated from PBMCs. CDR3 sequence (DNA): TGTGCCAGCAGCACCCGGACTAGCGGGGGGTCTCAAAGCACAGATACGCAGTATTTT. Its protein product is CASSTRTSGGSQSTDTQYF.